The TCR beta chain under discussion was sequenced for a study of blood T cell repertoires in COVID-19 (TCRdb year 2020). Background for the entire study: Samples from collaborators originated in the United States, Italy and Spain and spanned both the acute and convalescent phases of COVID-19. The prospective study material was composed of cDNA or gDNA derived from T cells, B-cell-depleted T cells, or PBMCs. The dataset comprised deeply sampled blood TCRbeta repertoires from subjects exposed to, actively infected with, or recovered from COVID-19. The repertoires were made available in a free public database intended to serve as a resource for research on the immune response to SARS-CoV-2. The samples were drawn from the first 160 participants of the ongoing ImmuneRACE study and from 950 to 1,500 subjects provided by 6 global collaborators. Sample metadata almost always included a de-identified subject ID, COVID-19 status, age in years and sex. Where HLA class I and class II types were available, the types were taken from metadata supplied by the sample provider, not from assay-based typing.

Reading from cysteine to phenylalanine, the CDR3 counts 16 amino acids. Of all the DNA, just the CDR3 is kept, 48 bases in frame from base 1. Via the germline V gene, CDR1 is MNHEY and CDR2 SVGAGI. V and J lose 0 bases and 8 bases, and a span of 19 bases separates them. The full study reports these points: How much clinical and demographic metadata was included differed by source and by participant, and the metadata was provided uncurated.

Participants in the prospective study were enrolled through a virtual design, were aged about 18 to 90 years, and lived in 24 United States geographic areas. To assign participants to cohorts, the prospective study relied on clinical history that participants themselves reported in a screening survey and a study questionnaire. Recovered participants in ImmuneRACE Cohort 3 were defined as having two consecutive negative NP/OP PCR tests, clearance from a healthcare professional, or resolution of symptoms. In the prospective study, mobile phlebotomists collected whole blood, serum and a nasopharyngeal or oropharyngeal swab from each participant. Over a roughly 2-month period, participants in the prospective study had the option of providing additional blood draws and questionnaires. Prospective study blood samples were shipped either frozen or at room temperature before DNA extraction. The immunoSEQ Assay, a bias-controlled multiplex PCR, was used to amplify TCRbeta CDR3 regions from genomic DNA. The paper's data handling went like this. Within the assay, amplification of reference gene primers was used to estimate how many nucleated cells each sample contained. To quantify the absolute abundance of each unique TCRbeta CDR3 rearrangement, sequence reads were collapsed and filtered. For each sample, productive Simpson clonality was calculated by taking the square root of Simpson's diversity index across productive rearrangements. TCRdb retrieved this table from immuneACCESS and kept in-frame rearrangements only. Not all clones are present; in checked studies, unresolved V genes account for under half, and no reason is known for the remainder. V, J and clone size are those of that table, while D and trimming were read from the DNA. Within this sample are about 250,000 clones, with 70% to 90% of them counted one time only. More than 1.5% of the sample is taken by the ten largest.

Notes on this clone: The antigen it binds to is not known. One base away there is no much larger clone; base qualities are not given.

The sample taken for sequencing was PBMCs or T cells enriched from blood (not recorded which). The TCR originated in a middle-aged man who had recovered from COVID-19. This sequence uses TRBV6-5 and TRBJ1-2; confidence is insufficient to name the D gene. The sequence in DNA is TGTGCCAGCAGTTACTCGAGGTTGCCGGGGTACGGCGGCTACACCTTC. It specifies CASSYSRLPGYGGYTF.